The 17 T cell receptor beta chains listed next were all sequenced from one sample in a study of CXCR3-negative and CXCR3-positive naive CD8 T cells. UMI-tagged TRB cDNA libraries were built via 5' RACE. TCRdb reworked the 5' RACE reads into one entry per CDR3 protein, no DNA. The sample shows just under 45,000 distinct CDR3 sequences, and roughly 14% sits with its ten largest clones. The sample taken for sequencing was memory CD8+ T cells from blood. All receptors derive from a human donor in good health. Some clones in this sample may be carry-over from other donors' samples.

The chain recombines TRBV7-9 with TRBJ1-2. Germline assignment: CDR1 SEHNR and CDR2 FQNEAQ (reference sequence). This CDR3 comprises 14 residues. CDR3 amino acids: CASSLGGPRDGYTF.

The CDR3 loop is CASSFLIQTYEQYF. The V and J genes are TRBV28 and TRBJ2-7. In germline, CDR1 is MDHEN, CDR2 SYDVKM. This CDR3 is 14 amino acids long.

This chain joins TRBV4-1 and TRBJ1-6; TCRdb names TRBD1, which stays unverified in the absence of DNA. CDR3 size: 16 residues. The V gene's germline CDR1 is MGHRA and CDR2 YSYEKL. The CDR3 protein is CASSQAGGPYNSPLHF.

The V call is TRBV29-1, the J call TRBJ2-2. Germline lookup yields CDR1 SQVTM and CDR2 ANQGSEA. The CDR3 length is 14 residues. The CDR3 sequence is CSASTPGNTGELFF.

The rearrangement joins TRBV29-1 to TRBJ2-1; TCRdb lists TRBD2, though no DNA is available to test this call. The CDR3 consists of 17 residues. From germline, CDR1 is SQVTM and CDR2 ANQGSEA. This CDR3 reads CSVEDLGLAGAGNEQFF.

CDR3 sequence: CAISESGRGLRNTEAFF. The rearrangement uses TRBV10-3 and TRBJ1-1; checking the TCRdb D call of TRBD1 is not possible without DNA. The CDR3 runs 17 residues. Germline values: CDR1 ENHRY, CDR2 SYGVKD.

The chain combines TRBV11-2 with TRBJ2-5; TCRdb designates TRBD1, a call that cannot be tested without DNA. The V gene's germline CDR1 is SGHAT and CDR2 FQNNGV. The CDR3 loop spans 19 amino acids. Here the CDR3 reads CASSLWRNLQASRGETQYF.

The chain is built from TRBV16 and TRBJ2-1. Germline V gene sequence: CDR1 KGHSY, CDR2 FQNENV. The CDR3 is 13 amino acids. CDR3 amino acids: CASSQYFDGEQFF.

The CDR3: CSARDIRRQGEAGNTIYF. The V call is TRBV20-1, the J call TRBJ1-3; TCRdb's D call of TRBD1 is untestable without DNA. The CDR3 has 18 amino acids. The germline V gene encodes CDR1 DFQATT and CDR2 SNEGSKA (reference sequence).

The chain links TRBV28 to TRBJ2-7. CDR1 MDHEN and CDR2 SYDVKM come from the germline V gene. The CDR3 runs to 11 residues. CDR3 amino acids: CASSSPYEQYF. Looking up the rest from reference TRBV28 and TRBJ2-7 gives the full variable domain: DVKVTQSSRYLVKRTGEKVFLECVQDMDHENMFWYRQDPGLGLRLIYFSYDVKMKEKGDIPEGYSVSREKKERFSLILESASTNQTSMYLCASSSPYEQYFGPGTRLTVT.

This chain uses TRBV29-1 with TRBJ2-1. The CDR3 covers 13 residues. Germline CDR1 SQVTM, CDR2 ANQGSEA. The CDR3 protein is CSGQQSSYNEQFF.

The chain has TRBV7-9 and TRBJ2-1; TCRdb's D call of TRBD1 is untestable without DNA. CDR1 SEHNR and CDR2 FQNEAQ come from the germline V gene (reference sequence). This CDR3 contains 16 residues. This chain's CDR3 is CASSSTGTGVYNEQFF.

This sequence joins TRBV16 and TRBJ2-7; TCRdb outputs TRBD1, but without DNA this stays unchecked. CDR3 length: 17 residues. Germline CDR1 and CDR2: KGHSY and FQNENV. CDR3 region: CASSQSMGPGGLYEQYF.

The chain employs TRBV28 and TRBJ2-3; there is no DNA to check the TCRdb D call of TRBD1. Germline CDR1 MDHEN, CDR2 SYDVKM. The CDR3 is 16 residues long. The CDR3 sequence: CASTPVLTGPRDTQYF.

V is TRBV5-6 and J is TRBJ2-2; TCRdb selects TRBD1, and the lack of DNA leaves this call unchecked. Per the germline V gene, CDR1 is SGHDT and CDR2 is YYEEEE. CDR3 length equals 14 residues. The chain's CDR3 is CASSRTSEVGELFF.

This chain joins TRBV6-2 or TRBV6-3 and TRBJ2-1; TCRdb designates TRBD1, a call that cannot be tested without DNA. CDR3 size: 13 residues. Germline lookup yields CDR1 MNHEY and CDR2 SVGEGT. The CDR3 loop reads CASAGASYNEQFF.

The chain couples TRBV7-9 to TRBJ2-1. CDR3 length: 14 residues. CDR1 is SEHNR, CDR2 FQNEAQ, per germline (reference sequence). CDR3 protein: CASSLVAKGNEQFF.